The rows below give T cell receptor beta chains drawn from one sample of a study of T cell repertoires in cytomegalovirus infection. These TCRs' antigens remain unknown. One entry per CDR3 protein, called by TCRdb with MiXCR from the reads. The sample carries hundreds of thousands of distinct CDR3 sequences, about 31% recorded once. Sample: cultured CD8+ T cells from PBMCs, taken from culture after CMV antigen stimulation. Receptors originate from a human donor in good health (CMV status not recorded). Some clones in this sample may be carry-over from other donors' samples. The CDR3 runs from the conserved cysteine through the conserved F or W. The order of the fields is V gene, clone size, D gene, J gene, CDR3 protein, CDR3 DNA. D genes are given only for firm matches. Rows give clone size only sometimes, using once, few, many, or a class for an expanded clone.

TRBV7-9	few	TRBD1	TRBJ1-6	CASSHPPGTAGNSPLHF	TGTGCCAGCAGCCACCCTCCCGGGACAGCAGGCAATTCACCCCTCCACTTT
TRBV9	-	-	TRBJ1-3	CASSVNRRTPGNTIYF	TGTGCCAGCAGCGTAAACAGGAGAACCCCTGGAAACACCATATATTTT
TRBV3-1	-	-	TRBJ2-1	CASSRTLEQFF	TGTGCCAGCAGTCGAACGCTTGAGCAGTTCTTC
TRBV6-2/TRBV6-3	-	TRBD2	TRBJ2-1	CASSYRQGSGTNSYNEQFF	TGTGCCAGCAGTTACCGTCAGGGTAGCGGGACCAACTCCTACAATGAGCAGTTCTTC
TRBV15	few	TRBD1	TRBJ1-1	CATSMQGAGTEAFF	TGTGCCACCAGCATGCAGGGGGCTGGCACTGAAGCTTTCTTT
TRBV3-1	-	TRBD2	TRBJ2-1	CASSQGLAGSDEQFF	TGTGCCAGCAGCCAAGGACTAGCGGGATCAGATGAGCAGTTCTTC
TRBV29-1	-	-	TRBJ2-1	CSVDWSYNEQFF	TGCAGCGTTGATTGGTCCTACAATGAGCAGTTCTTC
TRBV6-1	-	-	TRBJ1-5	CASSEVGLPNQPQHF	TGTGCCAGCAGTGAAGTAGGACTCCCCAATCAGCCCCAGCATTTT
TRBV5-1	-	-	TRBJ2-2	CASRPGSANTGELFF	TGCGCCAGCAGGCCGGGTTCCGCGAACACCGGGGAGCTGTTTTTT
TRBV24-1	-	TRBD2	TRBJ2-3	CATSDLAGVGDTRYF	TGTGCCACCAGTGATTTAGCGGGGGTCGGCGATACGCGGTATTTT
TRBV6-5	once	-	TRBJ2-2	CASSYGAVGELFF	TGTGCCAGCAGTTACGGGGCGGTCGGGGAGCTGTTTTTT
TRBV7-6	-	-	TRBJ1-2	CASSVTGRRSDYGYTF	TGTGCCAGCAGCGTGACGGGACGTCGCAGCGACTATGGCTACACCTTC
TRBV4-1	few	TRBD1	TRBJ1-2	CASSPIQGAEVSYTF	TGCGCCAGCAGCCCAATCCAGGGGGCCGAGGTTAGCTACACCTTC
TRBV6-5	-	TRBD1	TRBJ2-3	CASNHPGQGSDTQYF	TGTGCCAGCAATCACCCGGGACAGGGGTCAGATACGCAGTATTTT
TRBV12-3/TRBV12-4	-	-	TRBJ2-2	CASSAPGLGTGELFF	TGTGCCAGCAGTGCTCCAGGGTTGGGAACCGGGGAGCTGTTTTTT